These 13 T cell receptor beta chains were sequenced from one sample in a study of T-cell reconstitution after alpha-beta-depleted transplantation in children. Unique molecular identifiers were incorporated when the TCRbeta library was constructed. MiXCR was run by TCRdb on the PCR reads, yielding one entry per CDR3 protein. The table lists roughly 340,000 distinct CDR3 sequences, around 15% of them singletons. Sequencing used PBMCs, mostly from graft donor cells, obtained 360 days after TCRalphabeta/CD19-depleted stem cell transplant. Receptor source: a male patient under 10 years old who had a stem cell transplant for acute lymphoblastic leukemia, so the T cells may come from the graft donor.

This clonotype showed up many times. This chain links TRBV28 with TRBJ2-7, with 9 bases fitting TRBD2. V dropped 7 bases and J dropped 0; count of bases not matched to a gene: 7. This CDR3 has 15 residues. Germline V CDR1 and CDR2: MDHEN, SYDVKM. The CDR3 loop reads CASTRAGGGSYEQYF. CDR3 coding DNA: TGTGCCAGCACCCGGGCGGGAGGGGGCTCCTACGAGCAGTACTTC.

The chain combines TRBV19 with TRBJ2-5, with D tentatively TRBD2 (5 bases). Germline V gene lookup returns CDR1 LNHDA and CDR2 SQIVND (reference sequence). The CDR3 consists of 14 residues. The germline V and J ends were trimmed by 3 bases and 1 base, with 9 bases remaining between them. The CDR3 region has the DNA TGTGCCAGTAGTATCTTCGGGATCCAAGAGACCCAGTACTTC. It yields the protein CASSIFGIQETQYF. Full variable domain (remainder filled in from reference TRBV19 and TRBJ2-5): DGGITQSPKYLFRKEGQNVTLSCEQNLNHDAMYWYRQDPGQGLRLIYYSQIVNDFQKGDIAEGYSVSREKKESFPLTVTSAQKNPTAFYLCASSIFGIQETQYFGPGTRLLVL.

This clonotype was seen repeatedly, ten times or more. The chain is built from TRBV5-1 and TRBJ2-2; D is possibly TRBD1 or TRBD2 (5 bases each). The V end lost 4 bases, the J end lost 6 bases, and 10 bases lay between the germline ends. The CDR3 sequence is 13 residues long. Germline loops: CDR1 SGHRS, CDR2 YFSETQ. This chain's CDR3 is CASSTRGAGELFF. CDR3 sequence (DNA): TGCGCCAGCAGCACAAGAGGGGCCGGGGAGCTGTTTTTT.

The chain links TRBV12-3 or TRBV12-4 to TRBJ2-7; D remains unclear. CDR3 length: 13 residues. V shed 8 bases and J shed 0 bases, with 11 bases lying between them. The CDR3 bases are TGTGCCAGCGGATTTCCTAGCTCCTACGAGCAGTACTTC. It encodes CASGFPSSYEQYF.

A few counts support this clonotype. The chain links TRBV19 to TRBJ2-4; D is uncertain. This CDR3 region has 12 residues. Trimming took 5 bases from V and 8 from J, leaving 10 bases between them. From germline, CDR1 is LNHDA and CDR2 SQIVND (reference sequence). CDR3 coding DNA: TGTGCCAGTAGTTCCGGGTTGGACATTCAGTACTTC. It is translated as CASSSGLDIQYF.

This clonotype was seen a handful of times. DNA of the CDR3: TGTGCCAGCGGACTGGGCGGCTCCACGAACACCGGGGAGCTGTTTTTT. As protein: CASGLGGSTNTGELFF. The chain combines TRBV12-3 or TRBV12-4 with TRBJ2-2; a weak D match, TRBD2 (5 bases). The CDR3 length is 16 residues. V was pared by 8 bases and J by 0 bases, with 16 bases between.

This clonotype was seen a few times. The chain carries TRBV15 and TRBJ1-2, with 10 bases lining up with TRBD1. V was clipped by 3 bases and J by 2 bases; unmatched bases: 0. Germline V gene data show CDR1 as LNHNV and CDR2 as YYDKDF (reference sequence). The CDR3 has 14 residues. CDR3 DNA: TGTGCCACCAGCAGGACAGGGGGCAACTATGGCTACACCTTC. Translating gives CATSRTGGNYGYTF. The variable domain in full, completed from reference TRBV15 and TRBJ1-2, reads DAMVIQNPRYQVTQFGKPVTLSCSQTLNHNVMYWYQQKSSQAPKLLFHYYDKDFNNEADTPDNFQSRRPNTSFCFLDIRSPGLGDTAMYLCATSRTGGNYGYTFGSGTRLTVV.

The table lists this clonotype with many counts. This sequence joins TRBV5-6 and TRBJ2-5; D call uncertain. The length of the CDR3 is 13 residues. Between the trimmed V and J ends, which lost 1 base and 4 bases, there was a span of 8 bases. Germline V gene sequence: CDR1 SGHDT, CDR2 YYEEEE. This CDR3 reads CASSLLGRETQYF. The DNA for the CDR3 is TGTGCCAGCAGCTTGTTAGGGCGAGAGACCCAGTACTTC.

This clonotype was counted only a few times. V usage is TRBV29-1 and J usage is TRBJ2-1, with D perhaps assigned TRBD1 or TRBD2 (5 bases each). V gave up 0 bases and J gave up 9 bases, with 21 bases separating them. Germline lookup yields CDR1 SQVTM and CDR2 ANQGSEA. This CDR3 has 16 residues. CDR3 region: CSVEDGEGLANSEQFF. CDR3 nucleotides: TGCAGCGTTGAAGATGGTGAGGGGTTGGCAAATAGTGAGCAGTTCTTC.

CDR3 sequence: CATSDSGNNQPQHF. The CDR3, as DNA: TGTGCCACCAGTGACTCAGGCAACAATCAGCCCCAGCATTTT. The V call is TRBV24-1, the J call TRBJ1-5; D unresolved. V was shortened by 4 bases and J by 3 bases, with 9 bases between the two germline ends. The germline gives CDR1 KGHDR, CDR2 SFDVKD. CDR3 length: 14 amino acids.

V is TRBV12-3 or TRBV12-4 and J is TRBJ2-6; D call uncertain. This CDR3 has 19 amino acids. V lost 6 bases, J lost 0 bases, and 21 bases lay in between. The DNA of the CDR3 is TGTGCCAGCAGACTGACAACAGATCACCTCTCCTCTGGGGCCAACGTCCTGACTTTC. Translation gives CASRLTTDHLSSGANVLTF.

This clonotype was recorded at least ten times. The chain combines TRBV7-8 with TRBJ2-7; 11 bases are shared with TRBD2. J gave up 3 bases and V 5 bases, and 6 bases lay outside the gene matches. Germline CDR1 and CDR2: SGHVS and FQNEAQ. This CDR3 comprises 15 residues. The CDR3 reads CASSLRLAGLYEQYF. In DNA, the CDR3 is TGTGCCAGCAGCCTCAGACTAGCGGGGCTCTACGAGCAGTACTTC.

This clonotype was seen more than once but under ten times. The chain couples TRBV29-1 to TRBJ2-3; D gene unclear. The CDR3 spans 12 residues. Germline values: CDR1 SQVTM, CDR2 ANQGSEA. V was clipped by 5 bases and J by 1 base, with 7 bases between them. CDR3 protein: CSVKKGTDTQYF. As DNA, the CDR3 is TGCAGCGTTAAAAAGGGCACAGATACGCAGTATTTT.